One and the same sample provided the 20 T cell receptor beta chains below, sequenced in a study of T cells in Graves' hyperthyroidism and ophthalmopathy. Amplification yielded TCR beta CDR3 regions, with RNA transcripts as the source. The HTBI primer set was used in a first-round RT-PCR of the TCR CDR3. Each CDR3 protein gets one entry after TCRdb re-called the multiplex PCR reads with MiXCR. Among hundreds of thousands of distinct CDR3 sequences listed, 11% to 15% were seen once. The sequenced sample consisted of blood. Every receptor here comes from a woman in her twenties or thirties with Graves' hyperthyroidism that later progressed to Graves' ophthalmopathy.

The chain employs TRBV3-1 and TRBJ2-1; 11 bases fit TRBD2. CDR1 LGHDT and CDR2 YNNKEL come from the germline V gene (reference sequence). There are 20 residues in the CDR3. The V and J ends lost 4 bases and 1 base, in that order; junction bases with no gene match: 15. The CDR3, as DNA: TGTGCCAGCAGCCCCCCTGCGAGACTAGCGGGAAAAAGGTCCTACAATGAGCAGTTCTTC. Protein product: CASSPPARLAGKRSYNEQFF.

The table lists this clonotype with many counts. The J gene is TRBJ1-2, the V gene TRBV28; TRBD1 might be the D (6 bases). The V gene lost 3 bases and the J gene lost 6 bases, with 8 bases spanning the gap. CDR3 length: 12 amino acids. Germline V gives CDR1 MDHEN, CDR2 SYDVKM. CDR3 DNA: TGTGCCAGCAGTTTCGACAGGCATGGCTACACCTTC. Residues: CASSFDRHGYTF.

This clonotype was seen ten or more times. The chain carries TRBV10-3 and TRBJ1-4; D is possibly TRBD1 (6 bases). CDR3 size: 15 residues. V lost 2 bases to trimming and J lost 5 bases, with 12 bases between them. Germline values: CDR1 ENHRY, CDR2 SYGVKD. This chain's CDR3 is CAISETGPRNEKLFF. The CDR3 DNA reads TGTGCCATCAGTGAGACAGGGCCAAGAAATGAAAAACTGTTTTTT.

In its sample, this clonotype was seen many times. The chain recombines TRBV27 with TRBJ1-5; 11 positions agree with TRBD1. The J segment lost 7 bases and the V segment lost 7 bases, leaving 12 bases of the junction unmatched. Germline lookup yields CDR1 MNHEY and CDR2 SMNVEV (reference sequence). The CDR3 length is 16 residues. CDR3 in amino acids: CASTRLGDRGGQPQHF. The CDR3 DNA is TGTGCCAGCACCCGCCTTGGGGACAGGGGGGGACAGCCCCAGCATTTT.

This clonotype was counted between two and nine times. The chain couples TRBV5-4 to TRBJ2-1, with TRBD2 matching 9 bases. Germline V gene data show CDR1 as SGHNT and CDR2 as YYREEE (reference sequence). With V trimmed by 4 bases and J by 7 bases, 9 bases remained unmatched. This CDR3 spans 15 amino acids. CDR3 loop: CASSLGTSRGNEQFF. The CDR3 coding sequence is TGTGCCAGCAGCCTCGGGACTAGCCGGGGGAATGAGCAGTTCTTC.

This clonotype was found many times. The V and J genes are TRBV28 and TRBJ1-5, with a possible D match to TRBD1 (6 bases). CDR3 length: 14 amino acids. Germline V CDR1 and CDR2: MDHEN, SYDVKM. V was shortened by 8 bases and J by 6 bases, with 17 bases between the two germline ends. The CDR3 bases are TGTGCCAGCGTTCTAAGTACAGGGAGTCAGCCCCAGCATTTT. This codes for CASVLSTGSQPQHF.

This clonotype was found a few times. The chain uses TRBV12-3 or TRBV12-4 and TRBJ2-3; weak D call: TRBD2 (8 bases). Trimming left V 6 bases short and J 5 bases short, with 30 bases between. The CDR3 runs to 19 residues. The CDR3 nucleotides read TGTGCCAGCAGCCGTAGGGGGCAGGTAGCCCCCGGGAGGGTAGATACGCAGTATTTT. Encoded protein: CASSRRGQVAPGRVDTQYF.

Of note for this clonotype: A much more abundant neighbour one base away suggests this may be a read error. The J gene is TRBJ2-3, the V gene TRBV5-4; 8 nucleotides line up with TRBD2. Germline-derived CDR1 and CDR2 are SGHNT and YYREEE (reference sequence). V dropped 2 bases and J dropped 4; count of bases not matched to a gene: 9. CDR3 length: 16 amino acids. The CDR3 DNA reads as TGTGCCAGCAGCTTAAGACGGGAGGGCCCGGCAGATACGCAGTATTTT. The encoded protein is CASSLRREGPADTQYF.

Turning to this clonotype: A clone one base away is much larger, so this may be a read error. The genes are TRBV20-1 and TRBJ2-7; D gene ambiguous. The CDR3 covers 10 residues. Trimming took off 5 bases at V and 7 bases at J, with 9 bases between the two ends. Germline V gives CDR1 DFQATT, CDR2 SNEGSKA (reference sequence). The CDR3 DNA follows: TGCAGTGCTGGAAATCGAGAGCAGTACTTC. Translation gives CSAGNREQYF.

There are a few counts of this clonotype. J is TRBJ2-3 and V is TRBV11-2, with a weak D call TRBD2 (6 bases). Per the germline V gene, CDR1 is SGHAT and CDR2 is FQNNGV. Trimming took off 1 base at V and 6 bases at J, with 11 bases between the two ends. The CDR3 is 14 amino acids. The DNA of the CDR3 is TGTGCCAGCAGCTTAGCCCCGGGAGTCGATACGCAGTATTTT. This encodes CASSLAPGVDTQYF.

The chain links TRBV2 to TRBJ2-5; the D gene is possibly TRBD2 (5 bases). With 8 bases removed from V and 5 bases from J, the gap between germline ends came to 24 bases. In germline, CDR1 is SNHLY, CDR2 FYNNEI. The CDR3 contains 16 residues. CDR3 DNA sequence: TGTGCCAGCTCTCTTACCCACAATAGCGTTTTGGAGACCCAGTACTTC. It specifies CASSLTHNSVLETQYF.

Concerning this clonotype itself: One end of the junction varies from germline; a read error may be responsible. V usage is TRBV2 and J usage is TRBJ2-1; D uncertain. The CDR3 runs to 14 residues. The germline V gene encodes CDR1 SNHLY and CDR2 FYNNEI. CDR3 residues: CASGELSTYNEQFF. In DNA, the CDR3 is TGTGCCAGCGGTGAATTGAGCACCTACAATGAGCAGTTCTTC.

At least ten counts were recorded for this clonotype. This chain links TRBV10-3 with TRBJ1-2; no clear D. This CDR3 is 15 amino acids long. Trimming shortened V by 1 base and J by 0 bases, and 9 bases separated the two germline ends. CDR1 ENHRY and CDR2 SYGVKD come from the germline V gene. CDR3 residues: CAISELSDANYGYTF. In DNA, the CDR3 is TGTGCCATCAGTGAGTTATCGGATGCTAACTATGGCTACACCTTC.

The chain employs TRBV9 and TRBJ2-1; possible D gene TRBD1, 6 bases. Germline V lookup: CDR1 SGDLS, CDR2 YYNGEE. The V and J ends lost 6 bases and 0 bases respectively, with 10 bases between them. CDR3 size: 14 residues. This CDR3 is CASKGQSSYNEQFF. CDR3 bases: TGTGCCAGCAAAGGACAGAGCTCCTACAATGAGCAGTTCTTC. Full variable domain (remainder filled in from reference TRBV9 and TRBJ2-1): DSGVTQTPKHLITATGQRVTLRCSPRSGDLSVYWYQQSLDQGLQFLIQYYNGEERAKGNILERFSAQQFPDLHSELNLSSLELGDSALYFCASKGQSSYNEQFFGPGTRLTVL.

This clonotype was seen at least ten times. The chain has TRBV28 and TRBJ1-1; D is undetermined. The germline V gene encodes CDR1 MDHEN and CDR2 SYDVKM. The CDR3 extends over 14 amino acids. V shed 1 base and J shed 4 bases, with 10 bases lying between them. The CDR3 DNA reads as TGTGCCAGCAGTTTATCCCCCCAAGCCACTGAAGCTTTCTTT. Translated: CASSLSPQATEAFF.

This clonotype has a count of ten or more. This chain links TRBV7-2 with TRBJ1-1, with TRBD1 as a possible D gene (5 bases). The CDR3 runs 14 residues. V was pared by 3 bases and J by 3 bases, with 11 bases between. CDR1 is SGHTA and CDR2 is FQGNSA in the germline V gene. CDR3 coding DNA: TGTGCCAGCAGCTTTCTCCCGGGGGACACTGAAGCTTTCTTT. Protein product: CASSFLPGDTEAFF.

At least ten counts were recorded for this clonotype. J is TRBJ2-6 and V is TRBV10-1; tentative D call: TRBD1 (5 bases). Germline assignment: CDR1 WNHNN and CDR2 SYGVQD (reference sequence). CDR3 length: 16 amino acids. V lost 3 bases to trimming and J lost 1 base, with 10 bases between them. The CDR3 here is CASSEGEESGANVLTF. The CDR3 DNA reads as TGCGCCAGCAGTGAAGGGGAAGAATCTGGGGCCAACGTCCTGACTTTC.

To note about this clonotype: The CDR3 end shows no conserved phenylalanine or tryptophan, and so a read error is likely. The rearrangement uses TRBV7-2 and TRBJ2-5; TRBD1 agrees at 12 bases. V shed 1 base, J shed 7 bases, and the junction held 13 bases outside the gene matches. There are 18 residues in the CDR3. Germline V gives CDR1 SGHTA, CDR2 FQGNSA. The CDR3 nucleotides read TGTGCCAGCAGCTTAGAAGGGCCCGGGACAGGGGGCTGGGTGACCCAGTACCTC. Translation gives CASSLEGPGTGGWVTQYL.

This clonotype was seen ten or more times. The V call is TRBV19, the J call TRBJ2-2; 12 nucleotides align to TRBD2. Germline values: CDR1 LNHDA, CDR2 SQIVND (reference sequence). Trimming took 3 bases from V and 7 from J; bases not matched to a gene: 12. This CDR3 has 18 residues. The CDR3 is CASSMTSGSKTVGGELFF. The CDR3 bases are TGTGCCAGTAGTATGACTAGCGGGAGTAAAACTGTAGGCGGGGAGCTGTTTTTT.

This chain uses TRBV5-1 with TRBJ1-2, with 7 bases fitting TRBD1. The CDR3 extends over 18 amino acids. Germline values: CDR1 SGHRS, CDR2 YFSETQ. J was trimmed by 0 bases and V by 1 base; bases with no gene match: 12. CDR3 nucleotide sequence: TGCGCCAGCAGCTTGACTACAGGGACAGCCTACGCTAACTATGGCTACACCTTC. Encoded protein: CASSLTTGTAYANYGYTF.